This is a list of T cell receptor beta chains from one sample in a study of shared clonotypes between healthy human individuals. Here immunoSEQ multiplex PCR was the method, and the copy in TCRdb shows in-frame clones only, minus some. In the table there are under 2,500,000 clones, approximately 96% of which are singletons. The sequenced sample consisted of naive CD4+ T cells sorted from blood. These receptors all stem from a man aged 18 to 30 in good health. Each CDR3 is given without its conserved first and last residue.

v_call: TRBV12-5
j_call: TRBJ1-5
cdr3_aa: ASGLVLIGGKTNLNQPQH

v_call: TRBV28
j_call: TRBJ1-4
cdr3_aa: ASSLPGVGEKLF

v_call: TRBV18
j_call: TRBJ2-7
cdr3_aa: ASSPGTSGMFSYEQY

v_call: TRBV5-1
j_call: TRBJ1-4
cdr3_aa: ASSWTGEMNEKLF

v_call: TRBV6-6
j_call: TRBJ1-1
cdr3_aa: ASSPRTGRGTEAF

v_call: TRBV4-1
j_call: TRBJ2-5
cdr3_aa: ASSQFTSAETQY

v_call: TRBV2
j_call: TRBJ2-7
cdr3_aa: ASSVEGPSYEQY

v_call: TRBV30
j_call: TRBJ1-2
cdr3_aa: AWSVPMGAYGYT

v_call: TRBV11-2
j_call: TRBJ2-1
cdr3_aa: ASSSADREQF

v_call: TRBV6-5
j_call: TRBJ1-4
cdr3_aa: ASSLGSSTNEKLF

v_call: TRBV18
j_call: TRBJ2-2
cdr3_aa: ASSLSRGDTGELF

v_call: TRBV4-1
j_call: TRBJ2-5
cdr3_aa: ASSHPSGLAGGPGETQY

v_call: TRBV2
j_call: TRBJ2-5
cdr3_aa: ASSSRPGLAKQETQY

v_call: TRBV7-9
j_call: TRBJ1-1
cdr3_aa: ASSLFQGNTEAF

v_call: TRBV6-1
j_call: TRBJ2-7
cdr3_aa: ASSDQSWRGGGLEQY

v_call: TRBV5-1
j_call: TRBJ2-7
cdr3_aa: ASSKGFPAQSGEQY

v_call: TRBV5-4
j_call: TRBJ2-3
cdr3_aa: ASSLTKDTQY

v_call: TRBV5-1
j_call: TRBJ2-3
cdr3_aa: ASSLAGAHLSTDTQY

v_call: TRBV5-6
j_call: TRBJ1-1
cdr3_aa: ASRVALNTEAF

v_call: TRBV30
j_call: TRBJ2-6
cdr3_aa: AWSKSRTSSGANVLT

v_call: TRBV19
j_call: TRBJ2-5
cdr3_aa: ASSRGLETQY

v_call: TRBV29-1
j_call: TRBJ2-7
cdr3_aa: SVEDEGFGVQY

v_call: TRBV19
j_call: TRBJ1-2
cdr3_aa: ASSIRDRPNYGYT

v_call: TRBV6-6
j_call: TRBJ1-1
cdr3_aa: ASRREYNTEAF

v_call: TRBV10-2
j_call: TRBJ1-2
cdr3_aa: ASSELWNYGYT

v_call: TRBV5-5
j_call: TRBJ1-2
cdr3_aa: ASSLDSRYGYT

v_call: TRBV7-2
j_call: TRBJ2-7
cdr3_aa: ASSEDPHYEQY

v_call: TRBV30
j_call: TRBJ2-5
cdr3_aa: AWNKGSLQETQY

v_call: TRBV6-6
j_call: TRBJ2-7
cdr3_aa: ASSYEVAYEQY

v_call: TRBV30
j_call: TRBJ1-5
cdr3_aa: AWSRERAGNQPQH

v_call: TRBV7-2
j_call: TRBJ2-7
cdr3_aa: ASSLAVPVSSYEQY

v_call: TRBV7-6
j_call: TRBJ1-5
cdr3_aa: ASSFLDRETTSNQPQH

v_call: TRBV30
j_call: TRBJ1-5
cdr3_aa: AWSAPEGYQPQH

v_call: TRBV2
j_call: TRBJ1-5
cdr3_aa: ASRGTGPQPQH

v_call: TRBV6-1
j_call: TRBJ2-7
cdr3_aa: ASRSGPVRNEQY

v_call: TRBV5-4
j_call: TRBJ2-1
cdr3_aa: ASSSEGGLAYEQF